Described below is a single T cell receptor beta chain sequence and its context. Its antigen is not known. Trimming pared 10 bases from V and 4 bases from J, leaving 16 bases between. Germline values: CDR1 MRHNA, CDR2 SNTAGT. CDR3 length equals 13 residues. Using immunoSEQ multiplex PCR, the repertoire was profiled, and TCRdb retains in-frame clones only, with some absent. The sample records about 170,000 clones, roughly 85% being singletons. The data were obtained in a study of T cell responses to AZD1222 COVID-19 vaccine. Study-level points and caveats: Of spike-specific TCRs, nearly half reportedly target regions left unmutated in variants. Sampling captured repertoires only after the peak T cell response.

The input for sequencing was peripheral blood, taken 28 days after the second AZD1222 dose. The chain carries TRBV6-4 and TRBJ1-2, with TRBD1 as a possible D gene (6 bases). This clonotype was sampled from an adult who received the AZD1222 COVID-19 vaccine. For the CDR3, the DNA is TGTGCCACCCCAAAGCGCAGGGGCTATGGCTACACCTTC. Residues: CATPKRRGYGYTF.